The rows below give T cell receptor beta chains drawn from one sample of a study of shared clonotypes between healthy human individuals. TCRdb keeps only in-frame clones here, not all; method: immunoSEQ multiplex PCR. This sample has millions of clones, with approximately 94% found just once. The sequencing input was naive CD8+ T cells sorted from blood. The receptor set was obtained from a man between 18 and 29 years old in good health. Each CDR3 is given with its conserved first and last residue. The order of the fields is clone size, J gene, V gene, D gene, CDR3 DNA, CDR3 protein. The D gene is left open where the match is weak. Clone size is stated in some rows and not others, as once, few, many or a class when expanded.

clone_size: -; j_call: TRBJ2-7; v_call: TRBV11-2; d_call: TRBD1; cdr3_nt: TGTGCCAGCAGCCGGGACAGACTATACGAGCAGTACTTC; cdr3_aa: CASSRDRLYEQYF
clone_size: -; j_call: TRBJ2-7; v_call: TRBV27; d_call: TRBD1; cdr3_nt: TGTGCCAGCAGTTTATCTAAAGGAGACAGGGGAGGCGAGCAGTACTTC; cdr3_aa: CASSLSKGDRGGEQYF
clone_size: -; j_call: TRBJ1-1; v_call: TRBV9; d_call: -; cdr3_nt: TGTGCCAGCAGCGTAGGCCCAGGATACATGAACACTGAAGCTTTCTTT; cdr3_aa: CASSVGPGYMNTEAFF
clone_size: -; j_call: TRBJ1-2; v_call: TRBV28; d_call: -; cdr3_nt: TGTGCCAGCACAGGCAACTATGGCTACACCTTC; cdr3_aa: CASTGNYGYTF
clone_size: -; j_call: TRBJ2-3; v_call: TRBV19; d_call: -; cdr3_nt: TGTGCCAGTAGTATAATGATACAGGCAGATACGCAGTATTTT; cdr3_aa: CASSIMIQADTQYF
clone_size: few; j_call: TRBJ1-5; v_call: TRBV4-1; d_call: TRBD1; cdr3_nt: TGCGCCAGCAGCCACCTGACGACAGGGAACAATCAGCCCCAGCATTTT; cdr3_aa: CASSHLTTGNNQPQHF
clone_size: -; j_call: TRBJ2-7; v_call: TRBV9; d_call: TRBD2; cdr3_nt: TGTGCCAGCAGCGGGGGACTAGCGGGGACCTCCTACGAGCAGTACTTC; cdr3_aa: CASSGGLAGTSYEQYF
clone_size: -; j_call: TRBJ1-1; v_call: TRBV7-9; d_call: -; cdr3_nt: TGTGCCAGCAGCTCCCGACGGTATGAAGCTTTCTTT; cdr3_aa: CASSSRRYEAFF
clone_size: -; j_call: TRBJ1-1; v_call: TRBV2; d_call: -; cdr3_nt: TGTGCCAGCAGTCCAGCGAACACTGAAGCTTTCTTT; cdr3_aa: CASSPANTEAFF
clone_size: -; j_call: TRBJ1-1; v_call: TRBV4-1; d_call: -; cdr3_nt: TGCGCCAGCAGCCTTAGGGAAGGAACGAACACTGAAGCTTTCTTT; cdr3_aa: CASSLREGTNTEAFF
clone_size: -; j_call: TRBJ2-7; v_call: TRBV7-4; d_call: -; cdr3_nt: TGTGCCAGCAGCTTAGTCGGTGGGCGCGTAAGGAACGAGCAGTACTTC; cdr3_aa: CASSLVGGRVRNEQYF
clone_size: few; j_call: TRBJ1-1; v_call: TRBV27; d_call: TRBD1; cdr3_nt: TGTGCCAGCAGTCCAGGGGGCCTAACTGAAGCTTTCTTT; cdr3_aa: CASSPGGLTEAFF
clone_size: once; j_call: TRBJ2-1; v_call: TRBV27; d_call: TRBD1; cdr3_nt: TGTGCCAGCTTCGACAGGGTGGGGAATGAGCAGTTCTTC; cdr3_aa: CASFDRVGNEQFF
clone_size: -; j_call: TRBJ2-3; v_call: TRBV5-4; d_call: TRBD1; cdr3_nt: TGTGCCAGCAGGACCGGGACAGTCACAGATACGCAGTATTTT; cdr3_aa: CASRTGTVTDTQYF
clone_size: -; j_call: TRBJ2-1; v_call: TRBV15; d_call: -; cdr3_nt: TGTGCCACCGCAGCAGTGGGGGCAGGCCACAATGAGCAGTTCTTC; cdr3_aa: CATAAVGAGHNEQFF
clone_size: once; j_call: TRBJ2-5; v_call: TRBV9; d_call: -; cdr3_nt: TGTGCCAGCAGCGGGGGACACCTCCAAGAGACCCAGTACTTC; cdr3_aa: CASSGGHLQETQYF
clone_size: -; j_call: TRBJ1-1; v_call: TRBV6-5; d_call: -; cdr3_nt: TGTGCCAGCAGTTCTTTCTGGGGCTCGAACACTGAAGCTTTCTTT; cdr3_aa: CASSSFWGSNTEAFF
clone_size: -; j_call: TRBJ2-7; v_call: TRBV2; d_call: -; cdr3_nt: TGTGCCAGCAGGGACTACCAGAGCTCCTACGAGCAGTACTTC; cdr3_aa: CASRDYQSSYEQYF
clone_size: -; j_call: TRBJ1-2; v_call: TRBV7-3; d_call: -; cdr3_nt: TGTGCCAGCAGCCCTTTTGTTGGGCGGCTGAACCCCTATGGCTACACCTTC; cdr3_aa: CASSPFVGRLNPYGYTF